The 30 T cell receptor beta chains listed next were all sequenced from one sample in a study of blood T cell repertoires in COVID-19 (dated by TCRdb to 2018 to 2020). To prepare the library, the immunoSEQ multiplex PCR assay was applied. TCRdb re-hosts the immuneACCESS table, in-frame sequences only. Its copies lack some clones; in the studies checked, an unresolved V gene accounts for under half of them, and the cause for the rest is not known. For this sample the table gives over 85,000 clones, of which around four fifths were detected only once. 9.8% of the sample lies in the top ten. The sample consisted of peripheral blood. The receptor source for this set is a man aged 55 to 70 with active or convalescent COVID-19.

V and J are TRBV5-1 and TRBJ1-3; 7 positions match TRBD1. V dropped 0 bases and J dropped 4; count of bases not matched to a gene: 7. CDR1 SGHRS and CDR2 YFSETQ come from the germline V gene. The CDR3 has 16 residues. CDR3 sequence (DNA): TGCGCCAGCAGCTTGGCTGGGGGGACAGTAGGAAACACCATATATTTT. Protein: CASSLAGGTVGNTIYF.

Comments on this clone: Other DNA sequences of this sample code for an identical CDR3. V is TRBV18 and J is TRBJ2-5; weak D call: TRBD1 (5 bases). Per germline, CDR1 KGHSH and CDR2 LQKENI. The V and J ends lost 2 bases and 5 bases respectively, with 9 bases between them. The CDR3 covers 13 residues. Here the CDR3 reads CASSPGAGETQYF. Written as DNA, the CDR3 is TGTGCCAGCTCACCAGGGGCAGGGGAGACCCAGTACTTC.

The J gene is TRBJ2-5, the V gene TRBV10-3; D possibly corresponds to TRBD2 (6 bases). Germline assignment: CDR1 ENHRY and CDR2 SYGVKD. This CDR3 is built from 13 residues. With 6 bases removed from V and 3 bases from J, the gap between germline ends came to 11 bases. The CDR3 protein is CAIRPGVEETQYF. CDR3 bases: TGTGCCATCAGGCCGGGAGTCGAAGAGACCCAGTACTTC.

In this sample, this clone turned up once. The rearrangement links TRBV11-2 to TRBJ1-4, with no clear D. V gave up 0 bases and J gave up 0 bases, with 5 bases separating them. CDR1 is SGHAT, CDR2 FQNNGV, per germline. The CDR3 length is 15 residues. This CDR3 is CASSLEASTNEKLFF. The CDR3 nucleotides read TGTGCCAGCAGCTTAGAGGCCTCAACTAATGAAAAACTGTTTTTT. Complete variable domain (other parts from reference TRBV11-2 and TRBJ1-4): EAGVAQSPRYKIIEKRQSVAFWCNPISGHATLYWYQQILGQGPKLLIQFQNNGVVDDSQLPKDRFSAERLKGVDSTLKIQPAKLEDSAVYLCASSLEASTNEKLFFGSGTQLSVL.

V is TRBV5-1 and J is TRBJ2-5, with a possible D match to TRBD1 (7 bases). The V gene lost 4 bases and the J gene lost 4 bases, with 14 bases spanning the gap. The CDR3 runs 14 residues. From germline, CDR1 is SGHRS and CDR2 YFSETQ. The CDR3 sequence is CASSPRGAGETQYF. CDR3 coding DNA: TGCGCCAGCAGCCCCAGGGGGGCGGGAGAGACCCAGTACTTC. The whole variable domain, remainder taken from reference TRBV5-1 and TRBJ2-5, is KAGVTQTPRYLIKTRGQQVTLSCSPISGHRSVSWYQQTPGQGLQFLFEYFSETQRNKGNFPGRFSGRQFSNSRSEMNVSTLELGDSALYLCASSPRGAGETQYFGPGTRLLVL.

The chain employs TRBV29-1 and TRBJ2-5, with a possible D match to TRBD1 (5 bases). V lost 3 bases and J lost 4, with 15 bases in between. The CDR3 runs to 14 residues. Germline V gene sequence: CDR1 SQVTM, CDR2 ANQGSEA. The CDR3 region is CSVDAKGRGETQYF. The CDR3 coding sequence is TGCAGCGTTGACGCCAAGGGTAGGGGAGAGACCCAGTACTTC.

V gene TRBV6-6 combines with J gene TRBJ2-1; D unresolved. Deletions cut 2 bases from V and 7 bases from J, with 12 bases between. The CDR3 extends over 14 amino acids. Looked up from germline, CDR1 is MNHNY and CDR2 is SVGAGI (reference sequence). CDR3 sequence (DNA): TGTGCCAGCAGTTACGCGATAGAAGCGAATGAGCAGTTCTTC. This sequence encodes CASSYAIEANEQFF.

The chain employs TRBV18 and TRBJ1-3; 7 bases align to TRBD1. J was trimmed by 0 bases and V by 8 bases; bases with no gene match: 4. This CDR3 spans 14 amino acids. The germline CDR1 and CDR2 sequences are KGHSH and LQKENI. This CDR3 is CASLDRVSGNTIYF. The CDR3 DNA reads TGTGCCAGCCTCGACAGGGTCTCTGGAAACACCATATATTTT.

The CDR3 reads CASSSGSQETQYF. In nucleotides, the CDR3 is TGTGCCAGCAGCTCCGGGAGCCAAGAGACCCAGTACTTC. The J gene is TRBJ2-5, the V gene TRBV5-5; D possibly corresponds to TRBD2 (6 bases). Germline V lookup: CDR1 SGHKS, CDR2 YYEKEE (reference sequence). V was pared by 3 bases and J by 1 base, with 7 bases between. The CDR3 has 13 residues.

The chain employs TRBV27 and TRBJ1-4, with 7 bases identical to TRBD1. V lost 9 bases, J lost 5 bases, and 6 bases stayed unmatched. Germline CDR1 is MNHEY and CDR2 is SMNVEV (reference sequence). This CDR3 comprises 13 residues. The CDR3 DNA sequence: TGTGCCAGTACAGGGGAGGTAAATGAAAAACTGTTTTTT. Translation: CASTGEVNEKLFF.

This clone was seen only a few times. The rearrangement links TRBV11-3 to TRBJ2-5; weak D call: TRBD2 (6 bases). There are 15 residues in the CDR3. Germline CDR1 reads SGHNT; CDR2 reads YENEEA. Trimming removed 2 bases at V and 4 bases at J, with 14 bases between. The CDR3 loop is CASSLSTGVGETQYF. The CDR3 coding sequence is TGTGCCAGCAGCTTATCTACGGGAGTTGGAGAGACCCAGTACTTC.

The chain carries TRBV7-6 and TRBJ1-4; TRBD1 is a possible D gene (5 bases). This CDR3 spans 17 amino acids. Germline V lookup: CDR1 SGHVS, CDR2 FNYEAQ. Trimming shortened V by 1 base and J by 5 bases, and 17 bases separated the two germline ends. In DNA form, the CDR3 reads TGTGCCAGCAGCTTAGGCCAAAGGGGACTGAGGAATGAAAAACTGTTTTTT. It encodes CASSLGQRGLRNEKLFF.

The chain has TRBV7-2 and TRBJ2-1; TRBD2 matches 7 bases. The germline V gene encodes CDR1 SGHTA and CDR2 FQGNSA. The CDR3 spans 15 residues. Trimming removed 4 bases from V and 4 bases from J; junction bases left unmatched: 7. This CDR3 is CASSSTSAQYNEQFF. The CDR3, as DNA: TGTGCCAGCAGCTCCACTAGCGCCCAATACAATGAGCAGTTCTTC.

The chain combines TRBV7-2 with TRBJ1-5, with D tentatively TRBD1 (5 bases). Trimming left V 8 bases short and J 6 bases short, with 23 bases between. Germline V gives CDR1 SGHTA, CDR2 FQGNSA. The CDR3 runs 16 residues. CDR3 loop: CASGRDGRMHGQPQHF. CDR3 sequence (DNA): TGTGCCAGCGGGCGGGACGGACGAATGCATGGTCAGCCCCAGCATTTT.

The CDR3 region has the DNA TGTGCCAGCAGCGTAGGTGGCGGATTTACAGATACGCAGTATTTT. Translating it yields CASSVGGGFTDTQYF. The chain combines TRBV9 with TRBJ2-3; no reliable D call. Trimming took 0 bases from V and 3 from J, leaving 11 bases between them. Germline-derived CDR1 and CDR2 are SGDLS and YYNGEE. This CDR3 spans 15 amino acids.

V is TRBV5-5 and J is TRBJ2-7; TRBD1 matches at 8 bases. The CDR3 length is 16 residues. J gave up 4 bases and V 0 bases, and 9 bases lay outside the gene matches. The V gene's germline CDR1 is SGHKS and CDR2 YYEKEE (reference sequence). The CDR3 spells CASSLVGTGDSYEQYV. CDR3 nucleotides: TGTGCCAGCAGCTTGGTTGGGACAGGTGACTCGTACGAGCAGTACGTC.

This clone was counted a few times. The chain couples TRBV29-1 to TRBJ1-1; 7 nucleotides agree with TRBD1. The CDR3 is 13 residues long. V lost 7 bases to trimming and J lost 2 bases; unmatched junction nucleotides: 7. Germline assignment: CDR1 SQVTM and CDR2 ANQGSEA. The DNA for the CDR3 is TGCAGCGCCGGAGACAGGGTCAACACTGAAGCTTTCTTT. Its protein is CSAGDRVNTEAFF.

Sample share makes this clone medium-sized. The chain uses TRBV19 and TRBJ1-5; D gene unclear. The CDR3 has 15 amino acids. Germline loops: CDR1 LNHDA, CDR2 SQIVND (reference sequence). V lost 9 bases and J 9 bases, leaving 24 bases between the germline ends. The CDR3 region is CASLEDHAQSRPQHF. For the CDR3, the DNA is TGTGCCAGCCTGGAGGACCACGCGCAGTCTCGGCCCCAGCATTTT.

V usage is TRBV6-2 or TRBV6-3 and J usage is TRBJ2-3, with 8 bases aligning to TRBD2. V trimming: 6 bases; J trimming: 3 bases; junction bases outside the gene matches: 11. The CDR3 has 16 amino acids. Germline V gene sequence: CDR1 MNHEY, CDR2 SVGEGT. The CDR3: CASSRRAGERTDTQYF. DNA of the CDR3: TGTGCCAGCAGCCGCCGAGCGGGAGAGCGAACAGATACGCAGTATTTT.

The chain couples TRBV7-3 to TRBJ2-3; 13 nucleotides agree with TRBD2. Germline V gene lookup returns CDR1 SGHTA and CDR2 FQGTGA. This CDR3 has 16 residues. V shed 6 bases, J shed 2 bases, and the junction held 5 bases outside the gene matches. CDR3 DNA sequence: TGTGCCAGCAGTTCCGGGACTAGCGGGGTCACAGATACGCAGTATTTT. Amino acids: CASSSGTSGVTDTQYF.

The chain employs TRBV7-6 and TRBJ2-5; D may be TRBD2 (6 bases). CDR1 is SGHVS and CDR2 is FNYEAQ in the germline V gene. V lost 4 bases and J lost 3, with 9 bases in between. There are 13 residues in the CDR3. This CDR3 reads CASSSGGKETQYF. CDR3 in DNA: TGTGCCAGCAGCTCTGGGGGGAAAGAGACCCAGTACTTC.

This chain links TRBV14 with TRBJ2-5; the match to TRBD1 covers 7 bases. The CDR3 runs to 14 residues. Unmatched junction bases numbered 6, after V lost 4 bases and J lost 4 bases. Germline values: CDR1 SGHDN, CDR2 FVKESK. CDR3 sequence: CASSPWDRGETQYF. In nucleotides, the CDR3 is TGTGCCAGCAGCCCCTGGGACAGAGGAGAGACCCAGTACTTC.

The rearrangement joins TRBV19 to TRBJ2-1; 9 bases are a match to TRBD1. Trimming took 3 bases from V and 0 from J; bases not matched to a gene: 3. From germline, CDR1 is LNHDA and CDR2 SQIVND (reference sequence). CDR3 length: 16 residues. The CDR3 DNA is TGTGCCAGTAGTATGGACAGGGGAAGCTCCTACAATGAGCAGTTCTTC. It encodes CASSMDRGSSYNEQFF.

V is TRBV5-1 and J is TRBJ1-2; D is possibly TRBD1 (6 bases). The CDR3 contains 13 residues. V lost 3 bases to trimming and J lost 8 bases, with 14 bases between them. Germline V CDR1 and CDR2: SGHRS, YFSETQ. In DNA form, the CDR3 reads TGCGCCAGCAGCTCTACAGGGATGGACGGCTACACCTTC. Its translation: CASSSTGMDGYTF.

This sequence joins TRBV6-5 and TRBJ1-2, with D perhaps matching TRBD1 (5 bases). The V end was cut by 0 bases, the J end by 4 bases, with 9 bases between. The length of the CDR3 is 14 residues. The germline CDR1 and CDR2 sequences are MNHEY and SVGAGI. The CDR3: CASSYSLTVYGYTF. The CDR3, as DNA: TGTGCCAGCAGTTACTCCCTGACAGTCTATGGCTACACCTTC.

The chain's CDR3 is CAAGQGSSYNSPLHF. CDR3 DNA: TGTGCCGCCGGACAGGGGAGCTCCTATAATTCACCCCTCCACTTT. J is TRBJ1-6 and V is TRBV28; 9 nucleotides line up with TRBD1. This CDR3 is 15 amino acids long. Germline V gene data show CDR1 as MDHEN and CDR2 as SYDVKM. Trimming took 11 bases from V and 0 from J; bases not matched to a gene: 5.

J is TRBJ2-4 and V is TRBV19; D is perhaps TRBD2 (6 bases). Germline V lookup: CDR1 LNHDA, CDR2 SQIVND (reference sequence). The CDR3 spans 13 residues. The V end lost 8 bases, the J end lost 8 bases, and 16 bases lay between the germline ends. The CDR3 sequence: CASGERGGDIQYF. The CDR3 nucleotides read TGTGCCAGTGGGGAGAGGGGAGGAGACATTCAGTACTTC.

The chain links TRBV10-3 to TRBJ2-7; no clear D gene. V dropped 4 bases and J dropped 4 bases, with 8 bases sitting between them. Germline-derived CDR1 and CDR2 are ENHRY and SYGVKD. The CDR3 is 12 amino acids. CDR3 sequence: CAISAAGYEQYV. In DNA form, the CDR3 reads TGTGCCATCAGTGCAGCCGGGTACGAGCAGTACGTC.

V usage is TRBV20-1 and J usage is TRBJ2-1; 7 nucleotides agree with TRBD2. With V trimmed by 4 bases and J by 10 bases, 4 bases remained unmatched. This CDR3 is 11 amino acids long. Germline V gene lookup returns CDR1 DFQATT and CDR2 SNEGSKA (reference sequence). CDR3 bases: TGCAGTGCTAATCCGGGACTAGAGCAGTTCTTC. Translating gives CSANPGLEQFF.

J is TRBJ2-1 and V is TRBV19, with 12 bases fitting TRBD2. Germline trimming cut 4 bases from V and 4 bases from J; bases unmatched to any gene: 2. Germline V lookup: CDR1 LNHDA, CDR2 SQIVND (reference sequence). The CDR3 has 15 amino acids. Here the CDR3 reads CASSRTSGRYNEQFF. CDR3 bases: TGTGCCAGTAGTAGAACTAGCGGGAGGTACAATGAGCAGTTCTTC.